This is a list of T cell receptor beta chains from one sample in a study of T cell responses to AZD1222 COVID-19 vaccine. Data came from immunoSEQ multiplex PCR; TCRdb stores just in-frame clones and leaves some out. The sample has about 130,000 clones, 92% seen once; the top ten hold 3% to 4%. Source: peripheral blood, taken 28 days after the second AZD1222 dose. Source of these receptors: an adult who received the AZD1222 COVID-19 vaccine. CDR3s include the opening cysteine and the closing phenylalanine or tryptophan. D genes are given only for firm matches. Clone sizes are given selectively: once, few, many, or a class where the clone is expanded.

NA,NA,TRBJ1-3,15,TRBV10-3,TGTGCCATCAGTCCTGGACCCAGCTCTGGAAACACCATATATTTT,CAISPGPSSGNTIYF
NA,NA,TRBJ2-5,14,TRBV7-8,TGTGCCAGCAGCCTACAGGGATTGCCGGAGACCCAGTACTTC,CASSLQGLPETQYF
TRBD1,few,TRBJ2-3,14,TRBV7-9,TGTGCCAGCAGCTCTGGACAGGGGGTAGATACGCAGTATTTT,CASSSGQGVDTQYF
NA,NA,TRBJ1-2,14,TRBV4-3,TGCGCCAGCAGCCAGTCCTCGACAGGCTATGGCTACACCTTC,CASSQSSTGYGYTF
NA,NA,TRBJ1-5,15,TRBV3-1/TRBV3-2,TGTGCCAGCAGCCGGGGGGTTTGGGGCAATCAGCCCCAGCATTTT,CASSRGVWGNQPQHF
TRBD1,NA,TRBJ1-2,15,TRBV6-5,TGTGCCAGCAGTTACGCGGGTCAGGGGGTCTCTGGCTACACCTTC,CASSYAGQGVSGYTF
TRBD1,NA,TRBJ1-2,13,TRBV6-2/TRBV6-3,TGTGCCAGCAGCTTCACAGGGGTCTATGGCTACACCTTC,CASSFTGVYGYTF
NA,NA,TRBJ1-3,13,TRBV30,TGTGCCTGGAACCGGGAACGCGGAAACACCATATATTTT,CAWNRERGNTIYF
NA,NA,TRBJ2-1,19,TRBV14,TGTGCCAGCAGCCGGGGGATGGTTGGACGGGGGCGCTCCTACAATGAGCAGTTCTTC,CASSRGMVGRGRSYNEQFF
NA,once,TRBJ2-7,18,TRBV10-2,TGCGCCAGCAGGTCTGGGGGTAGCGGTCGAGTTTGGACCTACGAGCAGTACTTC,CASRSGGSGRVWTYEQYF
TRBD2,NA,TRBJ2-1,13,TRBV24-1,TGTGCCACCGGGACTAGCGGATACAATGAGCAGTTCTTC,CATGTSGYNEQFF
TRBD2,NA,TRBJ2-7,14,TRBV19,TGTGCCAGCCGGAGGAGCGGGAGACTCTACGAGCAGTACTTC,CASRRSGRLYEQYF
NA,NA,TRBJ1-3,13,TRBV6-4,TGTGCCAGCAGTGAGTCTCCGGGAAACACCATATATTTT,CASSESPGNTIYF
NA,NA,TRBJ1-2,12,TRBV24-1,TGTGCCACCAGTGTCGGAAACTATGGCTACACCTTC,CATSVGNYGYTF
NA,NA,TRBJ2-5,13,TRBV30,TGTGCCTGGAGTCTAAAGGGCGGCGAGACCCAGTACTTC,CAWSLKGGETQYF
TRBD2,NA,TRBJ2-1,15,TRBV11-1,TGTGCCAGCAGCCCCGGGCTAGCGGGTTACAATGAGCAGTTCTTC,CASSPGLAGYNEQFF
TRBD2,NA,TRBJ2-3,19,TRBV7-9,TGTGCCAGCAGCTTACCTAGCGGGAGGAATAAGGGGGGCACAGATACGCAGTATTTT,CASSLPSGRNKGGTDTQYF
TRBD2,NA,TRBJ2-7,15,TRBV7-2,TGTGCCAGCAGCCCGGGGACTACCGCTACCTACGAGCAGTACTTC,CASSPGTTATYEQYF
TRBD1,few,TRBJ1-2,16,TRBV28,TGTGCCAGCAGTCCCCGGGACAGGGGCGCTAACTATGGCTACACCTTC,CASSPRDRGANYGYTF
NA,NA,TRBJ1-5,16,TRBV19,TGTGCCAGTAGTATAGCGGGACACATTAGCAATCAGCCCCAGCATTTT,CASSIAGHISNQPQHF
NA,NA,TRBJ2-6,16,TRBV7-2,TGTGCCAGCAGCCCCCGGGGTTACTCTGGGGCCAACGTCCTGACTTTC,CASSPRGYSGANVLTF
TRBD2,NA,TRBJ2-1,13,TRBV3-1/TRBV3-2,TGTGCCAGCAGCCAGGGAGCGGGGCAAAAGCAGTTCTTC,CASSQGAGQKQFF
NA,NA,TRBJ2-1,12,TRBV2,TGTGCCAGCAGGGGACTTTACAATGAGCAGTTCTTC,CASRGLYNEQFF
NA,NA,TRBJ2-7,15,TRBV25-1,TGTGCCAGCAGTGGACCCTCGACACTAAACTACGAGCAGTACTTC,CASSGPSTLNYEQYF
TRBD2,NA,TRBJ2-1,15,TRBV7-9,TGTGCCAGCAGCTTAGTTCCTAGCGGGACTAGCTCGCAGTTCTTC,CASSLVPSGTSSQFF
NA,NA,TRBJ1-2,14,TRBV7-2,TGTGCCAGCAGCTTAGAGGAGGAAAACTATGGCTACACCTTC,CASSLEEENYGYTF
NA,NA,TRBJ2-3,15,TRBV3-1/TRBV3-2,TGTGCCAGCAGCCAAGAGGACACGAGCACAGATACGCAGTATTTT,CASSQEDTSTDTQYF
NA,NA,TRBJ1-3,16,TRBV6-5,TGTGCCAGCAGTTACCAATCGGGGGGGCCTGGAAACACCATATATTTT,CASSYQSGGPGNTIYF
NA,NA,TRBJ2-7,13,TRBV6-2/TRBV6-3,TGTGCCAGCAGTTACGGGGAGCCCTACGAGCAGTACTTC,CASSYGEPYEQYF
NA,NA,TRBJ2-5,14,TRBV11-3,TGTGCCAGCAGCCCCGGGACTTTCCAAGAGACCCAGTACTTC,CASSPGTFQETQYF
NA,NA,TRBJ2-3,13,TRBV10-1,TGCGCCAGCAGTGTACAAGGGGGAGATACGCAGTATTTT,CASSVQGGDTQYF
NA,NA,TRBJ2-4,12,TRBV7-2,TGTGCCAGCAGCTTAGACTCTGGCCCCCGTTGGTTC,CASSLDSGPRWF
NA,NA,TRBJ2-7,13,TRBV7-2,TGTGCCAGCAGCTTAGGGGTGCGGTACGAGCAGTACTTC,CASSLGVRYEQYF
TRBD1,NA,TRBJ2-3,15,TRBV30,TGTGCCTGGAGTCCGGGACAGGGGACTGGAGATACGCAGTATTTT,CAWSPGQGTGDTQYF
NA,NA,TRBJ1-6,14,TRBV3-1/TRBV3-2,TGTGCCAGCAGCCAAGCAGGGTTTAATTCACCCCTCCACTTT,CASSQAGFNSPLHF
NA,NA,TRBJ2-7,13,TRBV11-2,TGTGCCAGCAGCTTAACAGGGCCTCGGGAGCAGTACTTC,CASSLTGPREQYF
TRBD1,NA,TRBJ1-5,15,TRBV3-1/TRBV3-2,TGTGCCAGCAGCCAAGGGACAGGGAGCAATCAGCCCCAGCATTTT,CASSQGTGSNQPQHF
NA,NA,TRBJ1-1,11,TRBV20-1,TGCAGTGCTAGCCTCAGGAACGAAGCTTTCTTT,CSASLRNEAFF
NA,NA,TRBJ1-1,13,TRBV3-1/TRBV3-2,TGTGCCAGCAGCCAAGATCGGGGGAGGAGTGCTTTCTTT,CASSQDRGRSAFF
NA,NA,TRBJ1-5,14,TRBV3-1/TRBV3-2,TGTGCCAGCAGCTTTCCAGGGGGCAATCAGCCCCAGCATTTT,CASSFPGGNQPQHF
NA,NA,TRBJ1-4,15,TRBV9,TGTGCCAGCAGCCCCGGGGGTAACGATGATGAAAAACTGTTTTTT,CASSPGGNDDEKLFF
NA,NA,TRBJ2-7,14,TRBV6-2/TRBV6-3,TGTGCCAGCAGCACTCCTAACGACAGGTACGAGCAGTACTTC,CASSTPNDRYEQYF
NA,NA,TRBJ2-1,13,TRBV3-1/TRBV3-2,TGTGCCAGCAGCCAAGTAAGGGTTCATGAGCAGTTCTTC,CASSQVRVHEQFF
NA,NA,TRBJ1-1,15,TRBV28,TGTGCCAGCAGTTCAACGGGCGGGTGGAACACTGAAGCTTTCTTT,CASSSTGGWNTEAFF
NA,NA,TRBJ1-5,14,TRBV24-1,TGTGCCACCAGTGATGTGGGGGACGGTCAGCCCCAGCATTTT,CATSDVGDGQPQHF
TRBD2,NA,TRBJ2-7,13,TRBV24-1,TGTGCCACCCAGGCGGGGGGCATCAACGAGCAGTACTTC,CATQAGGINEQYF
TRBD2,once,TRBJ2-1,16,TRBV3-1/TRBV3-2,TGTGCCAGCAGCCAGTCACTAGCGGGCTCCTACAATGAGCAGTTCTTC,CASSQSLAGSYNEQFF
NA,NA,TRBJ1-1,13,TRBV6-2/TRBV6-3,TGTGCCAGCAGTTACTCGGGAGAATGGGAAGCTTTCTTT,CASSYSGEWEAFF
NA,NA,TRBJ2-7,13,TRBV10-3,TGTGCCATCAATCCGGGACTTAACTACGAGCAGTACTTC,CAINPGLNYEQYF
NA,NA,TRBJ1-5,14,TRBV2,TGTGCCAGCAGGGGGGACGCCAGCAATCAGCCCCAGCATTTT,CASRGDASNQPQHF
TRBD1,NA,TRBJ2-6,16,TRBV24-1,TGTGCCACCAGTGACGATACAGGGGCTGGGGCCAACGTCCTGACTTTC,CATSDDTGAGANVLTF
NA,NA,TRBJ1-3,15,TRBV14,TGTGCCAGCAGCCAAGCGGCTGTCTCTGGAAACACCATATATTTT,CASSQAAVSGNTIYF
NA,NA,TRBJ2-7,12,TRBV10-2,TGCGCCAGCTCGGGTGACAGTTCTGCGCAGTACTTC,CASSGDSSAQYF
NA,NA,TRBJ1-3,15,TRBV6-2/TRBV6-3,TGTGCCAGCAGTTACCCAGGGAGCTCTGGAAACACCATATATTTT,CASSYPGSSGNTIYF
NA,few,TRBJ2-1,15,TRBV30,TGTGCCTGGAGTGGCGGAGGGGCGCTAGCGAATGAGCAGTTCTTC,CAWSGGGALANEQFF